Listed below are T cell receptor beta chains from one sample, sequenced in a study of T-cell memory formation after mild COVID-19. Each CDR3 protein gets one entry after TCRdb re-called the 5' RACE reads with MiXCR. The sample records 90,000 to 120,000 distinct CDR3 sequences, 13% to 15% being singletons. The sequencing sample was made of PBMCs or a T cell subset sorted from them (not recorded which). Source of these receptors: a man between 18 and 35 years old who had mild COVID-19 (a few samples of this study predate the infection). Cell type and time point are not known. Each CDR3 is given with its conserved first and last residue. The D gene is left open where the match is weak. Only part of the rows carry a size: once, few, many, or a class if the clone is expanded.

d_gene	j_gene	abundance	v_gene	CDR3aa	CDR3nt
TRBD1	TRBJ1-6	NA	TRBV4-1	CASSQGRGLSPLHF	TGCGCCAGCAGCCAAGGCAGGGGGCTCTCACCCCTCCACTTT
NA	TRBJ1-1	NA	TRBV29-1	CSVAPGVNTEAFF	TGCAGCGTTGCCCCGGGTGTTAACACTGAAGCTTTCTTT
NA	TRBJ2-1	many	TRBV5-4	CASSIYANEQFF	TGTGCCAGCAGCATTTACGCCAATGAGCAGTTCTTC
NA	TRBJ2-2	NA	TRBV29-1	CSVDPRATGELFF	TGCAGCGTTGATCCTCGGGCTACCGGGGAGCTGTTTTTT
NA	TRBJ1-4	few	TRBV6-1	CATTTLDGMGKLFF	TGTGCCACCACTACCCTGGACGGAATGGGGAAACTGTTTTTT
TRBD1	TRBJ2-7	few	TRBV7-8	CASSSSTGGFYEQYF	TGTGCCAGCAGCTCGTCGACAGGGGGATTCTACGAGCAGTACTTC
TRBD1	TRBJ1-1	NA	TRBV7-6	CASSLESGTGYPEAFF	TGTGCCAGCAGCTTAGAATCCGGGACAGGGTATCCTGAAGCTTTCTTT
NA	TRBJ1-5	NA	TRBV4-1	CASSPLLSNQPQHF	TGCGCCAGCAGCCCATTGCTTAGCAATCAGCCCCAGCATTTT
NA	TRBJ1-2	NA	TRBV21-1	CASSKGQPYTF	TGTGCCAGCAGCAAAGGACAGCCCTACACCTTC
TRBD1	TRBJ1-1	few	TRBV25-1	CASGTAVEAFF	TGTGCCAGCGGGACAGCAGTTGAAGCTTTCTTT
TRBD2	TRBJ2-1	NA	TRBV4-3	CASSQAGTSGGGERNEQFF	TGCGCCAGCAGCCAAGCCGGGACTAGCGGGGGGGGCGAGCGCAATGAGCAGTTCTTC
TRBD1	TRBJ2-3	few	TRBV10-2	CASSEAGGADTQYF	TGCGCCAGCAGTGAGGCAGGGGGCGCAGATACGCAGTATTTT
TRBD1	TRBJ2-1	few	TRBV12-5	CASGSGTGINEQFF	TGTGCTAGTGGTTCCGGGACAGGGATCAATGAGCAGTTCTTC
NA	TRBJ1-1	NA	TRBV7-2	CASSFQEPRTEAFF	TGTGCCAGCAGCTTCCAGGAGCCGAGGACTGAAGCTTTCTTT
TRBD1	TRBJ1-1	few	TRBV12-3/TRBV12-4	CASSSGTGAPFVEAFF	TGTGCCAGCAGTTCCGGGACAGGGGCCCCCTTTGTTGAAGCTTTCTTT
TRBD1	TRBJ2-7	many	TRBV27	CASSPAGQGNSYEQYF	TGTGCCAGCAGTCCCGCCGGACAGGGAAATTCCTACGAGCAGTACTTC
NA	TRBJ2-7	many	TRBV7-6	CASSVRDGTYEQYF	TGTGCCAGCAGCGTGCGGGACGGGACCTACGAGCAGTACTTC
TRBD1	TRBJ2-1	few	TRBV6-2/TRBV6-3	CASSRTGFEQFF	TGTGCCAGCAGCAGGACAGGGTTTGAGCAGTTCTTC
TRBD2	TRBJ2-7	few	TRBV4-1	CASSQGRGGYSYEQYF	TGCGCCAGCAGCCAAGGGCGGGGGGGCTACTCCTACGAGCAGTACTTC